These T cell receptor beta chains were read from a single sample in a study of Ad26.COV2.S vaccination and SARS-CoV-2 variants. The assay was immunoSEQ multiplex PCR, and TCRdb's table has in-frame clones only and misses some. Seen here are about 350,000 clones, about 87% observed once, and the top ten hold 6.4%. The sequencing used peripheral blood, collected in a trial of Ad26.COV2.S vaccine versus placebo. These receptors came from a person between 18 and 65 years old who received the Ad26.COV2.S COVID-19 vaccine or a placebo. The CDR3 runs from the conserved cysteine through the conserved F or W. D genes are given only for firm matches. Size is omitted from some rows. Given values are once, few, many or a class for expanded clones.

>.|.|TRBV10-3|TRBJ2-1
CAISDLDEQFF
TGTGCCATCAGTGACTTAGATGAGCAGTTCTTC
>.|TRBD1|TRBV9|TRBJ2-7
CASSVTTGGYEQYF
TGTGCCAGCAGCGTAACTACAGGGGGATACGAGCAGTACTTC
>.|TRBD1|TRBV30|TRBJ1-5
CAWQQGIQPQHF
TGTGCCTGGCAACAGGGGATCCAGCCCCAGCATTTT
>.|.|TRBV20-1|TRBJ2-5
CSATLQETQYF
TGCAGTGCTACGCTGCAAGAGACCCAGTACTTC
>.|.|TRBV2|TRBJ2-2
CASSEALLGELFF
TGTGCCAGCAGTGAAGCGCTTCTGGGGGAGCTGTTTTTT
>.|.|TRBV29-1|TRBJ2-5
CSFGRDAETQYF
TGCAGCTTTGGACGGGACGCTGAGACCCAGTACTTC
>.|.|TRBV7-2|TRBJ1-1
CASSPITRVGNTEAFF
TGTGCCAGCAGCCCGATAACTAGGGTAGGGAACACTGAAGCTTTCTTT
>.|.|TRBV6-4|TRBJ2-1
CASSDSGGGINEQFF
TGTGCCAGCAGTGACTCAGGGGGGGGAATCAATGAGCAGTTCTTC
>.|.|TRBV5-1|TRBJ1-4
CASSQQPGGATNEKLFF
TGCGCCAGCAGCCAGCAGCCTGGGGGCGCAACTAATGAAAAACTGTTTTTT
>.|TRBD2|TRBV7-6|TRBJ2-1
CASSPRTSGSGEQFF
TGTGCCAGCAGCCCTCGGACTAGCGGGAGTGGTGAGCAGTTCTTC
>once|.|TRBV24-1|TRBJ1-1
CATRLRHTEAFF
TGTGCCACCAGACTCCGTCATACTGAAGCTTTCTTT
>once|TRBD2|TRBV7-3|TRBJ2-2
CASSLGLAGYTGELFF
TGTGCCAGCAGCTTAGGGCTAGCGGGGTACACCGGGGAGCTGTTTTTT
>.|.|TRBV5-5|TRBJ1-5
CASSLNTGLYSNQPQHF
TGTGCCAGCAGCTTGAACACAGGCTTGTATAGCAATCAGCCCCAGCATTTT
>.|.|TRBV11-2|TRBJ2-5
CASSLGGDLETQYF
TGTGCCAGCAGCTTGGGGGGCGATTTGGAGACCCAGTACTTC
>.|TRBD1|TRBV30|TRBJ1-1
CAFRQGRGGQEAFF
TGTGCCTTCAGACAGGGGAGAGGGGGCCAGGAAGCTTTCTTT
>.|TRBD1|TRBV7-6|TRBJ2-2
CASSLVGTGTGELFF
TGTGCCAGCAGCTTAGTCGGGACAGGCACCGGGGAGCTGTTTTTT
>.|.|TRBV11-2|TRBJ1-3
CASSSSGYGNTIYF
TGTGCCAGCAGCTCCTCGGGCTATGGAAACACCATATATTTT
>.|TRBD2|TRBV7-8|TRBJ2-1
CASSSGLAGGNEQFF
TGTGCCAGCAGCTCGGGACTAGCGGGGGGCAATGAGCAGTTCTTC
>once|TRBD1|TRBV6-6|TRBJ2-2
CARGETGGTGELFF
TGTGCACGCGGGGAGACAGGGGGCACCGGGGAGCTGTTTTTT
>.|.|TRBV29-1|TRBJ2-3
CSVPPDRGGGTDTQYF
TGCAGCGTTCCACCTGACAGGGGAGGGGGCACAGATACGCAGTATTTT
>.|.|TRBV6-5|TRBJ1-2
CASRPFGVNYGYTF
TGTGCCAGCAGGCCCTTCGGGGTTAACTATGGCTACACCTTC
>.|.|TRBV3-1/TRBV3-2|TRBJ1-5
CASSQDLGSNQPQHF
TGTGCCAGCAGCCAAGATCTGGGTAGCAATCAGCCCCAGCATTTT
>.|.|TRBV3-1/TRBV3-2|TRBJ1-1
CASSQGQITQRGAFF
TGTGCCAGCAGCCAAGGACAGATCACCCAGCGGGGAGCTTTCTTT
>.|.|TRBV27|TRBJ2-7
CASSLNGVSYEQYF
TGTGCCAGCAGTTTAAACGGCGTCTCCTACGAGCAGTACTTC
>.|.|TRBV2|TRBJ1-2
CASSEAGIREEGYTF
TGTGCCAGCAGTGAAGCCGGGATCCGGGAGGAGGGCTACACCTTC
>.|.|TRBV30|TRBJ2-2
CAWRKLENTGELFF
TGTGCCTGGAGAAAGCTAGAGAACACCGGGGAGCTGTTTTTT
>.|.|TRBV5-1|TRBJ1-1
CASSLVGGQLNTEAFF
TGCGCCAGCAGCTTGGTCGGGGGGCAATTGAACACTGAAGCTTTCTTT
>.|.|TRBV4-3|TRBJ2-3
CASSQAHRTDTQYF
TGCGCCAGCAGCCAAGCTCACAGGACAGATACGCAGTATTTT
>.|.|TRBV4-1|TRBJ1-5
CASSQDPFRGAPNQPQHF
TGCGCCAGCAGCCAAGATCCTTTTCGCGGGGCTCCCAATCAGCCCCAGCATTTT
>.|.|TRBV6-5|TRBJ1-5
CASSYSDGDQPQHF
TGTGCCAGCAGTTATAGTGACGGAGATCAGCCCCAGCATTTT
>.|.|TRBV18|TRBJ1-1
CASSPDGGGTEAFF
TGTGCCAGCTCACCTGACGGGGGAGGCACTGAAGCTTTCTTT
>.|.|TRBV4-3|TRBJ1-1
CASSRQGNTEAFF
TGCGCCAGCAGCCGGCAGGGAAACACTGAAGCTTTCTTT
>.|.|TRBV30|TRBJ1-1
CAWRGGKTEAFF
TGTGCCTGGAGGGGCGGGAAAACTGAAGCTTTCTTT
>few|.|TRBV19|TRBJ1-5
CASSPINQPQHF
TGTGCCAGTAGCCCAATCAATCAGCCCCAGCATTTT
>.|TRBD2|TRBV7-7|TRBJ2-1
CASSLAGGRYNEQFF
TGTGCTAGCAGCTTAGCGGGGGGGAGATACAATGAGCAGTTCTTC
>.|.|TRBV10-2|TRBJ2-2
CASSPGRQGQAGELFF
TGCGCCAGCAGTCCAGGGAGGCAGGGTCAAGCCGGGGAGCTGTTTTTT
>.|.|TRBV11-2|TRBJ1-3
CASSRSRGAAGNTIYF
TGTGCCAGCAGCCGCTCAAGGGGGGCTGCTGGAAACACCATATATTTT
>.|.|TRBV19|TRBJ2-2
CASKINEGGANTGELFF
TGTGCCAGTAAGATAAATGAGGGCGGCGCGAACACCGGGGAGCTGTTTTTT
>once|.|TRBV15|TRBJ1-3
CATSARVGANSGNTIYF
TGTGCCACCAGCGCCCGGGTAGGCGCTAACTCTGGAAACACCATATATTTT
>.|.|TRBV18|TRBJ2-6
CASSPGLYSGANVLTF
TGTGCCAGCTCACCTGGGCTTTACTCTGGGGCCAACGTCCTGACTTTC
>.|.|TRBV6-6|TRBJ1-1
CASKWRTAMNTEAFF
TGTGCCAGCAAGTGGAGGACAGCTATGAACACTGAAGCTTTCTTT
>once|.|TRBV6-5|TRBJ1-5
CASSYLAGQPQHF
TGTGCCAGCAGTTACTTAGCAGGACAGCCCCAGCATTTT
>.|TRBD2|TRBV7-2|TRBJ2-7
CASSLVPAGEYEQYF
TGTGCCAGCAGCTTAGTTCCAGCGGGAGAATACGAGCAGTACTTC
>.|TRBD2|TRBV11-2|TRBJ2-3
CASSLDRPGGPISTDTQYF
TGTGCCAGCAGCTTAGATCGTCCGGGGGGGCCCATTAGCACAGATACGCAGTATTTT
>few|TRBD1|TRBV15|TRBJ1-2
CATSSADRDYNGYTF
TGTGCCACCAGCAGCGCCGACAGGGATTACAATGGCTACACCTTC
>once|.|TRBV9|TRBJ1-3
CASSPSIGGYSGNTIYF
TGTGCCAGCAGCCCAAGTATTGGGGGCTACTCTGGAAACACCATATATTTT
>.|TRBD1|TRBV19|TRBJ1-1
CASSGDRDTEAFF
TGTGCCAGTAGTGGTGACAGGGACACTGAAGCTTTCTTT